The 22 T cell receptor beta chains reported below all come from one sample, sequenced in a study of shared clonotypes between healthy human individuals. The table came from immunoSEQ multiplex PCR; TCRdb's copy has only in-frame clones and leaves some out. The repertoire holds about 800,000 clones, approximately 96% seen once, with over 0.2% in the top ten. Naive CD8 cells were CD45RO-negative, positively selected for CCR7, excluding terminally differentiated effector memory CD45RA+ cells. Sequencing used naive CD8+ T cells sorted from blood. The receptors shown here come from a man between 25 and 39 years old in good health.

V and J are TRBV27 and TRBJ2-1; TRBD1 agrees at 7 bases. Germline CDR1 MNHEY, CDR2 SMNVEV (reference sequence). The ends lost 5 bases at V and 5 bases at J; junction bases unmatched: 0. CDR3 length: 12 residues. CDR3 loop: CASSQGDNEQFF. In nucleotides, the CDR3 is TGTGCCAGCAGTCAGGGGGACAATGAGCAGTTCTTC.

As DNA, the CDR3 is TGCAGCGTTGAAGTAGGAGATCAAGAGACCCAGTACTTC. As protein: CSVEVGDQETQYF. This chain connects TRBV29-1 to TRBJ2-5; the D is unclear. The CDR3 length is 13 residues. Germline CDR1 reads SQVTM; CDR2 reads ANQGSEA. V was pared by 1 base and J by 2 bases, with 8 bases between. Variable domain in full (rest from reference TRBV29-1 and TRBJ2-5): SAVISQKPSRDICQRGTSLTIQCQVDSQVTMMFWYRQQPGQSLTLIATANQGSEATYESGFVIDKFPISRPNLTFSTLTVSNMSPEDSSIYLCSVEVGDQETQYFGPGTRLLVL.

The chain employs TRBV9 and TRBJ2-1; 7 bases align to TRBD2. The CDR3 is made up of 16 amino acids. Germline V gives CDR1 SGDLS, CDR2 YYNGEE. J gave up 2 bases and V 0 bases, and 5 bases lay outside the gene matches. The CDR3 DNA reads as TGTGCCAGCAGCGTAGGGGAGGGCGGAACCTACAATGAGCAGTTCTTC. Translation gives CASSVGEGGTYNEQFF.

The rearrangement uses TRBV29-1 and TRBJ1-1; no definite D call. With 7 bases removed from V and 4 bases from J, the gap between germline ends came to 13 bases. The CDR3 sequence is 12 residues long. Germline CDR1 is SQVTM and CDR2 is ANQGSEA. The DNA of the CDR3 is TGCAGCGCGCGACGGGGTGGCACTGAAGCTTTCTTT. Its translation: CSARRGGTEAFF.

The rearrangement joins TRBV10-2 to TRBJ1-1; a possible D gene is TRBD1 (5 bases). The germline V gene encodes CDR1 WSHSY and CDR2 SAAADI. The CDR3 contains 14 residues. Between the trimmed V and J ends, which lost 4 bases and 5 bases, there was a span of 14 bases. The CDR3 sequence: CASSVAGAGTEAFF. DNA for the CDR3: TGCGCCAGCAGTGTGGCTGGGGCCGGTACTGAAGCTTTCTTT.

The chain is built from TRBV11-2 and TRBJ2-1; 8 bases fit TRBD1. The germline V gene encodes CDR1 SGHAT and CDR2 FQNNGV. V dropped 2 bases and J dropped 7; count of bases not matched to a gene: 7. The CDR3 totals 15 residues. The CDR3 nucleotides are TGTGCCAGCAGCTTATATTCAGGGGGCGGGAATGAGCAGTTCTTC. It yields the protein CASSLYSGGGNEQFF.

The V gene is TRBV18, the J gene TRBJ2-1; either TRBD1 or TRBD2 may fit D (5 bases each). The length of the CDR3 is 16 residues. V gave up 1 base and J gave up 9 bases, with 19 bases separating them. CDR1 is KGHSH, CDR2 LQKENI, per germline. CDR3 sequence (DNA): TGTGCCAGCTCACCACTCTCGGGAAAGGGGATGGGTGAGCAGTTCTTC. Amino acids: CASSPLSGKGMGEQFF.

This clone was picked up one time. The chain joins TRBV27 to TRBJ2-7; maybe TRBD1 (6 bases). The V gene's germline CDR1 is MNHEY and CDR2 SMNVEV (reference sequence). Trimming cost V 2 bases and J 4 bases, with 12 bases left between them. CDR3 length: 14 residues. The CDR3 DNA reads TGTGCCAGCAGTTTAGGGGGCGCCGCGTACGAGCAGTACTTC. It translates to CASSLGGAAYEQYF.

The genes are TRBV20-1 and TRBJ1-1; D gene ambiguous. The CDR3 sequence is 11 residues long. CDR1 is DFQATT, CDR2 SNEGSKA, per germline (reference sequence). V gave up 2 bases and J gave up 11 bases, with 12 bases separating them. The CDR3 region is CSARLGRDAFF. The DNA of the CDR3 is TGCAGTGCTAGATTGGGGAGGGATGCTTTCTTT.

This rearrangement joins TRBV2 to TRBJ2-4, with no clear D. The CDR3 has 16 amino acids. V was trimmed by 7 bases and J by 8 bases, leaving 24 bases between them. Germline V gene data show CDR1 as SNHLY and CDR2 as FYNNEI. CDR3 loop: CASISARESPLDIQYF. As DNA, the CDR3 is TGTGCCAGCATCTCCGCGCGCGAGTCCCCCCTTGACATTCAGTACTTC.

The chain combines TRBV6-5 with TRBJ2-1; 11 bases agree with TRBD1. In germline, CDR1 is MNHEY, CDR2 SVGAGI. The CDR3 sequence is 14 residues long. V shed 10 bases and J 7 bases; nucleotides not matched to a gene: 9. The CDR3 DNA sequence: TGTGCCACCCGCCGGGACAGGGGGGCGAATGAGCAGTTCTTC. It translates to CATRRDRGANEQFF.

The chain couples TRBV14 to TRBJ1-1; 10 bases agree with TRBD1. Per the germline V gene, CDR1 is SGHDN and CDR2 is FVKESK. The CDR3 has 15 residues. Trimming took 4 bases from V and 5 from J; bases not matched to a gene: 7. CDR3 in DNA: TGTGCCAGCAGCCGAGCCGGGACAGGGGTTACTGAAGCTTTCTTT. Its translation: CASSRAGTGVTEAFF.

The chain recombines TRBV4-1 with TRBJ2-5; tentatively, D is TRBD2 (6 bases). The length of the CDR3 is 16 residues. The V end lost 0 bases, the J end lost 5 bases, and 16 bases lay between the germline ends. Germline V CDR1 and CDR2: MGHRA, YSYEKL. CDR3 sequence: CASSQELPSVVETQYF. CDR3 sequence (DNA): TGCGCCAGCAGCCAAGAACTCCCTAGCGTAGTGGAGACCCAGTACTTC.

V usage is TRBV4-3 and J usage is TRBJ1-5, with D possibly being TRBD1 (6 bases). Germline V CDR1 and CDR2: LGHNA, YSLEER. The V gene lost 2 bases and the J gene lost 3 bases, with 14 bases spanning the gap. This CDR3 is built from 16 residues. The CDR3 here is CASSQYRVEINQPQHF. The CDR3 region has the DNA TGCGCCAGCAGCCAATACAGGGTGGAAATCAATCAGCCCCAGCATTTT.

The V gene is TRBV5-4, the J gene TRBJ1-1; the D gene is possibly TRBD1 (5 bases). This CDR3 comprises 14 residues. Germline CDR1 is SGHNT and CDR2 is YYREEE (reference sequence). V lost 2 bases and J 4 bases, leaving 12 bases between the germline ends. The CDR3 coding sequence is TGTGCCAGCAGCTTTCGGGGGGGTGTCACTGAAGCTTTCTTT. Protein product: CASSFRGGVTEAFF. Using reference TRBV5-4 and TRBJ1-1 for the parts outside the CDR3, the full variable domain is ETGVTQSPTHLIKTRGQQVTLRCSSQSGHNTVSWYQQALGQGPQFIFQYYREEENGRGNFPPRFSGLQFPNYSSELNVNALELDDSALYLCASSFRGGVTEAFFGQGTRLTVV.

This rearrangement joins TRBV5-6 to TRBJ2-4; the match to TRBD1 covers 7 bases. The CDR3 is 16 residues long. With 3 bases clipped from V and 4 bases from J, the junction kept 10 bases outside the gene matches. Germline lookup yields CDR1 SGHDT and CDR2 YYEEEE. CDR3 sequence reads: CASSSTPGTEKNIQYF. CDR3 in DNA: TGTGCCAGCAGCTCCACACCTGGGACAGAAAAAAACATTCAGTACTTC.

CDR3 in DNA: TGTGCCAGCAGCCCCCATGTCCTGCCCCAAGAGACCCAGTACTTC. This sequence encodes CASSPHVLPQETQYF. J is TRBJ2-5 and V is TRBV11-2; D is undetermined. Germline V lookup: CDR1 SGHAT, CDR2 FQNNGV. This CDR3 comprises 15 residues. The germline V and J ends were trimmed by 5 bases and 1 base, with 14 bases remaining between them.

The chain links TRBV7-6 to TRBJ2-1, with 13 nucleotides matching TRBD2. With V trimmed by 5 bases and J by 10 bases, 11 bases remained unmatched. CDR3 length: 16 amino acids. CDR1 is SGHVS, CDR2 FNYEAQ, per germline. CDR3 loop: CASSTNLGTSGTEQFF. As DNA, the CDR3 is TGTGCCAGCAGCACCAACCTAGGGACTAGCGGGACCGAGCAGTTCTTC.

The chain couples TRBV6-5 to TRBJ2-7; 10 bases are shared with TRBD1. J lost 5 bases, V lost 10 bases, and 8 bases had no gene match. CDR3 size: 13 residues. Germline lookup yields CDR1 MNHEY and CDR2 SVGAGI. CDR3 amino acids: CATGQGNFHEQYF. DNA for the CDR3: TGTGCCACGGGACAGGGGAATTTCCACGAGCAGTACTTC.

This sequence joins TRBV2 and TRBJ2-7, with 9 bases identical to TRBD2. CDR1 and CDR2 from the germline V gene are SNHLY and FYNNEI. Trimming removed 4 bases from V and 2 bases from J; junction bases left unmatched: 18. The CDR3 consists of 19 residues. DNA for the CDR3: TGTGCCAGCAGTGGGCTGCGGGCGGGAGGGCAGCAGAAACCCTACGAGCAGTACTTC. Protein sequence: CASSGLRAGGQQKPYEQYF.

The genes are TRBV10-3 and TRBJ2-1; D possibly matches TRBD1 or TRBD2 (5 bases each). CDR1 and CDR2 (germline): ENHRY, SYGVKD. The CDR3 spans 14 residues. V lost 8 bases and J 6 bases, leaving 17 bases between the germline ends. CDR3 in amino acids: CAIGDPEKTNEQFF. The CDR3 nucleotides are TGTGCCATCGGGGACCCCGAGAAAACCAATGAGCAGTTCTTC.

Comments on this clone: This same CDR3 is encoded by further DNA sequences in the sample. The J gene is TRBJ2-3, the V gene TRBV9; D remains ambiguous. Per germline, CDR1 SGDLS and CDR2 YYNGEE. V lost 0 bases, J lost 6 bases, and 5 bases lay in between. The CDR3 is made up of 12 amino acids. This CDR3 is CASSVASDTQYF. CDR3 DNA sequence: TGTGCCAGCAGCGTAGCCTCTGATACGCAGTATTTT. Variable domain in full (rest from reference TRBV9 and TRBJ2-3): DSGVTQTPKHLITATGQRVTLRCSPRSGDLSVYWYQQSLDQGLQFLIQYYNGEERAKGNILERFSAQQFPDLHSELNLSSLELGDSALYFCASSVASDTQYFGPGTRLTVL.